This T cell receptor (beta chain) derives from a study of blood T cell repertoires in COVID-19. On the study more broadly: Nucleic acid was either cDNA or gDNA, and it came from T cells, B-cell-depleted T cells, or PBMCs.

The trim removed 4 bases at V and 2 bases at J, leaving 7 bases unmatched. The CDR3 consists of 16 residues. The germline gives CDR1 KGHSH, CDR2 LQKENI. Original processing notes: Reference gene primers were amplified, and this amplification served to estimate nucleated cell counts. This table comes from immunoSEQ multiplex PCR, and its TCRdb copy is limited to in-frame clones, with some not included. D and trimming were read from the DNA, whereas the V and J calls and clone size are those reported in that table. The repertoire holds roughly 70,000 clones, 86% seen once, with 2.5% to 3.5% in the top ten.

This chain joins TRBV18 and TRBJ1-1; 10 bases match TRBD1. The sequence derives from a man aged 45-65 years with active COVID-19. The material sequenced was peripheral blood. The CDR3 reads CASSQRTGGTNTEAFF. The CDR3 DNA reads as TGTGCCAGCTCACAGCGGACAGGGGGGACTAACACTGAAGCTTTCTTT. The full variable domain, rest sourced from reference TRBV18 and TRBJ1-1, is NAGVMQNPRHLVRRRGQEARLRCSPMKGHSHVYWYRQLPEEGLKFMVYLQKENIIDESGMPKERFSAEFPKEGPSILRIQQVVRGDSAAYFCASSQRTGGTNTEAFFGQGTRLTVV.